The 24 T cell receptor beta chains below were found in one sample sequenced in a study of Tregs in tolerant kidney transplant recipients. Produced via immunoSEQ multiplex PCR; TCRdb's table is partial and in-frame only. The sample holds around 98,000 clones, over 85% seen once. The specimen was CD4+ T cells from blood, collected before the transplant. Receptors originate from a human donor who received a combined kidney and bone marrow transplant.

The DNA of the CDR3 is TGTGCCAGCAGCGTAGACCCTAGCGGCTACGAGCAGTACTTC. Residues: CASSVDPSGYEQYF. The chain couples TRBV9 to TRBJ2-7, with 7 bases that match TRBD2. With V trimmed by 0 bases and J by 3 bases, 3 bases remained unmatched. The length of the CDR3 is 14 residues. Germline V gives CDR1 SGDLS, CDR2 YYNGEE. Looking up the rest from reference TRBV9 and TRBJ2-7 gives the full variable domain: DSGVTQTPKHLITATGQRVTLRCSPRSGDLSVYWYQQSLDQGLQFLIQYYNGEERAKGNILERFSAQQFPDLHSELNLSSLELGDSALYFCASSVDPSGYEQYFGPGTRLTVT.

The V and J genes are TRBV7-2 and TRBJ2-7; 7 bases map to TRBD1. Germline-derived CDR1 and CDR2 are SGHTA and FQGNSA. V shed 5 bases, J shed 2 bases, and the junction held 6 bases outside the gene matches. This CDR3 spans 14 amino acids. The CDR3 DNA follows: TGTGCCAGCAGCACAAGACAGGGAACCTACGAGCAGTACTTC. Amino acid sequence: CASSTRQGTYEQYF.

This clone was counted a single time. The chain carries TRBV6-5 and TRBJ2-3; D uncertain. This CDR3 spans 14 amino acids. The germline V and J ends were trimmed by 8 bases and 3 bases, with 15 bases remaining between them. Germline V gene data show CDR1 as MNHEY and CDR2 as SVGAGI. The CDR3 sequence: CASGRSGETDTQYF. The CDR3 nucleotides read TGTGCCAGCGGGCGTAGTGGTGAAACAGATACGCAGTATTTT.

The chain combines TRBV5-1 with TRBJ2-7; D perhaps matches TRBD2 (5 bases). V was cut by 1 base and J by 6 bases, with 11 bases left in between. Germline CDR1 is SGHRS and CDR2 is YFSETQ. This CDR3 comprises 13 residues. Here the CDR3 reads CASSLSERSEQYF. For the CDR3, the DNA is TGCGCCAGCAGCTTGAGCGAGCGGTCCGAGCAGTACTTC.

The V gene is TRBV9, the J gene TRBJ2-1; 10 nucleotides align to TRBD2. Germline lookup yields CDR1 SGDLS and CDR2 YYNGEE. The junction had 10 bases not matched to a gene; V was cut back by 3 bases and J by 4 bases. The CDR3 extends over 17 amino acids. For the CDR3, the DNA is TGTGCCAGCAGCGATTTGAGGACTAGCGGAGATTACAATGAGCAGTTCTTC. Translating gives CASSDLRTSGDYNEQFF. Full variable domain (rest looked up from reference TRBV9 and TRBJ2-1): DSGVTQTPKHLITATGQRVTLRCSPRSGDLSVYWYQQSLDQGLQFLIQYYNGEERAKGNILERFSAQQFPDLHSELNLSSLELGDSALYFCASSDLRTSGDYNEQFFGPGTRLTVL.

The chain combines TRBV28 with TRBJ1-2, with 9 nucleotides matching TRBD1. V shed 4 bases, J shed 4 bases, and the junction held 7 bases outside the gene matches. CDR1 is MDHEN, CDR2 SYDVKM, per germline. The CDR3 consists of 15 residues. The CDR3 DNA reads TGTGCCAGCAGTTCAGACAGGGGGTTTGTCTATGGCTACACCTTC. As protein: CASSSDRGFVYGYTF.

A single count supports this clone. The rearrangement joins TRBV18 to TRBJ1-3; TRBD1 might be the D (6 bases). This CDR3 is 17 amino acids long. CDR1 is KGHSH, CDR2 LQKENI, per germline. Trimming removed 6 bases from V and 2 bases from J, with 20 bases in between. CDR3 DNA sequence: TGTGCCAGCTCGCCCCTCAGGGGTAAGGGTGCTGGAAACACCATATATTTT. This sequence encodes CASSPLRGKGAGNTIYF.

This clone appeared a single time. V is TRBV12-5 and J is TRBJ1-3, with 7 bases aligning to TRBD1. CDR1 is LGHNT and CDR2 is FRNRAP in the germline V gene. Germline trimming cut 3 bases from V and 2 bases from J; bases unmatched to any gene: 10. The CDR3 length is 17 residues. Written as DNA, the CDR3 is TGTGCTAGTGGTTTACCGAGGGGGCGAGGAGCTGGAAACACCATATATTTT. Its translation: CASGLPRGRGAGNTIYF.

This clone is a singleton in its sample. The genes are TRBV11-3 and TRBJ2-3; TRBD2 agrees at 11 bases. The germline V gene encodes CDR1 SGHNT and CDR2 YENEEA. The CDR3 covers 18 residues. The V gene end was trimmed by 2 bases and the J gene end by 3 bases; junction bases not matched to a gene: 10. The CDR3, as DNA: TGTGCCAGCAGCTTATCCTACCCCCTAGCGGGGGGTACAGATACGCAGTATTTT. Protein product: CASSLSYPLAGGTDTQYF. The whole variable domain, filled in from reference TRBV11-3 and TRBJ2-3, reads EAGVVQSPRYKIIEKKQPVAFWCNPISGHNTLYWYLQNLGQGPELLIRYENEEAVDDSQLPKDRFSAERLKGVDSTLKIQPAELGDSAVYLCASSLSYPLAGGTDTQYFGPGTRLTVL.

This rearrangement joins TRBV27 to TRBJ1-2; TRBD1 matches 7 bases. The CDR3 sequence is 15 residues long. The J segment lost 6 bases and the V segment lost 0 bases, leaving 7 bases of the junction unmatched. Germline-derived CDR1 and CDR2 are MNHEY and SMNVEV (reference sequence). This CDR3 is CASSLSRRGADGYTF. CDR3 bases: TGTGCCAGCAGTTTATCCCGCAGGGGGGCCGATGGCTACACCTTC.

The rearrangement uses TRBV11-2 and TRBJ2-3, with a possible D match to TRBD2 (7 bases). Germline V gene data show CDR1 as SGHAT and CDR2 as FQNNGV. V was trimmed by 5 bases and J by 6 bases, leaving 24 bases between them. The CDR3 consists of 17 residues. The CDR3 loop reads CASSPTRAGAIADTQYF. In nucleotides, the CDR3 is TGTGCCAGCAGCCCTACTAGGGCGGGGGCAATAGCCGATACGCAGTATTTT.

V gene TRBV7-2 combines with J gene TRBJ2-3; TRBD2 aligns across 10 bases. The CDR3 has 16 amino acids. Looked up from germline, CDR1 is SGHTA and CDR2 is FQGNSA. The V segment lost 4 bases and the J segment 2 bases; nucleotides outside the gene matches: 6. This CDR3 is CASSSQRGGLTDTQYF. CDR3 sequence (DNA): TGTGCCAGCAGCTCCCAGCGGGGGGGCCTCACAGATACGCAGTATTTT.

The genes are TRBV5-1 and TRBJ2-1, with a tentative D call TRBD2 (5 bases). Germline V lookup: CDR1 SGHRS, CDR2 YFSETQ. This CDR3 is built from 13 residues. V lost 5 bases, J lost 3 bases, and 9 bases lay in between. The CDR3 spells CASSPTSYNEQFF. DNA of the CDR3: TGCGCCAGCAGTCCTACTAGCTACAATGAGCAGTTCTTC.

This chain joins TRBV9 and TRBJ2-1, with D tentatively TRBD2 (6 bases). Trimming removed 4 bases from V and 0 bases from J, with 14 bases in between. There are 16 residues in the CDR3. CDR1 is SGDLS, CDR2 YYNGEE, per germline. The CDR3 sequence: CASSTRLVSSYNEQFF. In DNA form, the CDR3 reads TGTGCCAGCAGCACCCGACTAGTAAGCTCCTACAATGAGCAGTTCTTC.

V and J are TRBV5-5 and TRBJ1-1; the D is unclear. With 0 bases removed from V and 0 bases from J, the gap between germline ends came to 12 bases. The CDR3 sequence is 16 residues long. Germline assignment: CDR1 SGHKS and CDR2 YYEKEE (reference sequence). This CDR3 reads CASSLAERYMNTEAFF. CDR3 bases: TGTGCCAGCAGCTTGGCCGAGCGATATATGAACACTGAAGCTTTCTTT.

The chain couples TRBV6-5 to TRBJ2-1; 9 nucleotides match TRBD2. After removal of 7 bases from V and 9 bases from J, the junction contained 7 bases not matched to a gene. The germline V gene encodes CDR1 MNHEY and CDR2 SVGAGI. The CDR3 sequence is 13 residues long. The CDR3 DNA reads as TGTGCCAGCAAAACTAGCGGGTTTGGTGAGCAGTTCTTC. This encodes CASKTSGFGEQFF.

This chain uses TRBV4-2 with TRBJ2-1; a weak D match, TRBD2 (6 bases). Trimming cost V 0 bases and J 4 bases, with 16 bases left between them. This CDR3 region has 17 residues. The V gene's germline CDR1 is LGHNA and CDR2 YNFKEQ. CDR3 in amino acids: CASSQEGLALGYNEQFF. The CDR3 DNA reads TGTGCCAGCAGCCAAGAAGGCCTAGCGTTGGGGTACAATGAGCAGTTCTTC.

The chain uses TRBV5-5 and TRBJ1-5, with no clear D. The CDR3 is 17 amino acids. The germline V and J ends were trimmed by 2 bases and 2 bases, with 17 bases remaining between them. Looked up from germline, CDR1 is SGHKS and CDR2 is YYEKEE (reference sequence). As DNA, the CDR3 is TGTGCCAGCAGCTTCATCCACAGCCTTAAGGGCAATCAGCCCCAGCATTTT. This sequence encodes CASSFIHSLKGNQPQHF.

This chain links TRBV28 with TRBJ2-7; 9 bases agree with TRBD2. Looked up from germline, CDR1 is MDHEN and CDR2 is SYDVKM. J lost 1 base, V lost 7 bases, and 8 bases had no gene match. The length of the CDR3 is 15 residues. The CDR3 here is CASTTGTSSSYEQYF. The CDR3 bases are TGTGCCAGCACAACCGGGACTAGCTCATCCTACGAGCAGTACTTC.

J is TRBJ2-7 and V is TRBV5-3; 7 bases are a match to TRBD1. TRBV5-3 is known as an ORF, though its function is uncertain. V trimming: 3 bases; J trimming: 1 base; junction bases outside the gene matches: 4. The CDR3 is 14 residues long. CDR3 region: CARSSPGQSYEQYF. In nucleotides, the CDR3 is TGTGCCAGAAGCTCCCCGGGACAGTCCTACGAGCAGTACTTC.

This rearrangement joins TRBV6-5 to TRBJ2-1; 8 nucleotides match TRBD2. V shed 4 bases, J shed 7 bases, and the junction held 9 bases outside the gene matches. Germline CDR1 is MNHEY and CDR2 is SVGAGI. The CDR3 has 15 residues. CDR3 protein: CASSSMVAGSNEQFF. In DNA form, the CDR3 reads TGTGCCAGCAGTTCGATGGTAGCGGGATCTAATGAGCAGTTCTTC.

V gene TRBV5-5 combines with J gene TRBJ1-1, with TRBD1 identical over 8 bases. The CDR3 covers 14 residues. CDR1 is SGHKS, CDR2 YYEKEE, per germline (reference sequence). Trimming removed 2 bases from V and 5 bases from J; junction bases left unmatched: 5. CDR3 in DNA: TGTGCCAGCAGCTTACTCAGGGGGCCTACTGAAGCTTTCTTT. Protein: CASSLLRGPTEAFF.

J is TRBJ2-5 and V is TRBV18, with D perhaps matching TRBD2 (6 bases). The CDR3 sequence is 16 residues long. Trimming removed 6 bases from V and 3 bases from J, with 20 bases in between. Germline V gene sequence: CDR1 KGHSH, CDR2 LQKENI. This CDR3 reads CASSQVWRGREETQYF. CDR3 in DNA: TGTGCCAGCTCCCAGGTTTGGCGGGGTCGAGAAGAGACCCAGTACTTC.

V is TRBV7-7 and J is TRBJ2-5; 8 bases map to TRBD2. The CDR3 is 15 residues long. Germline CDR1 is SSHAT and CDR2 is FNYEAQ (reference sequence). J was trimmed by 5 bases and V by 4 bases; bases with no gene match: 9. Here the CDR3 DNA reads TGTGCCAGCAGCTCAACCGGGACTAGATGGGAGACCCAGTACTTC. Translation: CASSSTGTRWETQYF.